This entry describes one T cell receptor beta chain. The sample belongs to a study of blood T cell repertoires in COVID-19. Across the whole study: COVID-19 samples, acute and convalescent, were from the United States, Italy and Spain. PBMCs, B-cell-depleted T cells, or T cells were the source of the cDNA or gDNA that made up the material.

There are 13 residues in the CDR3. Germline V CDR1 and CDR2: GTSNPN, SVGIG (reference sequence). V lost 1 base to trimming and J lost 2 bases, with 9 bases between them. Original processing methods: How many nucleated cells were present was estimated from reference gene primer amplification. The table came from immunoSEQ multiplex PCR; TCRdb's copy has only in-frame clones and leaves some out. The V and J calls and clone size are taken from that table; D and trimming were inferred from the DNA. The table shows approximately 110,000 clones, with about 78% occurring only once. The TCR was taken from a human donor in a cohort sampled during active or convalescent COVID-19. The sample comprised peripheral blood. The genes are TRBV30 and TRBJ2-7; D is uncertain. The CDR3 DNA is TGTGCCTGGAGTGGGTATTCGGCCTACGAGCAGTACTTC. Residues: CAWSGYSAYEQYF.